This T cell receptor (beta chain) emerged from a study of cytomegalovirus exposure and HLA in healthy donors. The PCR made use of 60 Vbeta and 13 Jbeta primers. The protocol was immunoSEQ multiplex PCR, while the TCRdb copy is restricted to in-frame clones and leaves out a portion. The repertoire holds 94,000 or so clones, more than 65% seen once, with approximately 7.8% in the top ten. Details on this clone: The antigen is undetermined.

Study-wide findings and caveats: Later findings reportedly placed an Asian-associated ancestry cluster below the roughly 660-donor mean for N-insertions. Researchers reported from a later analysis that most CMV-associated TCR beta chains appeared HLA-restricted.

CDR3 length: 16 amino acids. CDR1 is SGHVS, CDR2 FQNEAQ, per germline. Trimming left V 2 bases short and J 5 bases short, with 19 bases between. Source material: PBMCs. The chain combines TRBV7-8 with TRBJ2-7, with a possible D match to TRBD2 (7 bases). The TCR originated in a man aged 55-75 years in good health and CMV-seronegative. CDR3 protein: CASSLRGARGLNEQYF. CDR3 nucleotide sequence: TGTGCCAGCAGCTTACGGGGGGCCCGGGGCCTGAACGAGCAGTACTTC.